This T cell receptor beta chain was sequenced in a study of Graves' ophthalmopathy and Graves' hyperthyroidism. Transcripts of RNA were the source for amplifying TCR beta CDR3 regions. HTBI primers primed a first-round RT-PCR, and a second-round multiplex PCR followed. TCRdb re-called the multiplex PCR reads with MiXCR, one entry per CDR3 protein. The data show more than 1,000,000 distinct CDR3 sequences, with about 35% seen just once and approximately 10% held by the top ten. This clonotype has just a few counts. Germline assignment: CDR1 MGHRA and CDR2 YSYEKL. The CDR3 length is 16 residues. J lost 5 bases, V lost 1 base, and 7 bases had no gene match.

This sequence was found in an adult man with Graves' hyperthyroidism. Material for sequencing was peripheral blood or thyroid tissue (not recorded which). This chain links TRBV4-1 with TRBJ1-1, with 10 bases aligning to TRBD1. The CDR3: CASSQGTGGTGTEAFF. CDR3 nucleotide sequence: TGCGCCAGCAGCCAAGGGACAGGGGGAACCGGGACTGAAGCTTTCTTT.